This T cell receptor (beta chain) was found in a study of shared clonotypes between healthy human individuals. To note about this clone: Its antigen is unknown.

General observations from the study: The study found roughly 5% of naive CD4 clonotypes shared across several donors. Sequencing depth was expected to affect clonotype sharing among donors.

Evenly divided among several immunoSEQ plates was the genomic DNA of each subset. Produced via immunoSEQ multiplex PCR; TCRdb's table is partial and in-frame only. The table includes roughly 2,000,000 clones, approximately 92% detected once. Positive CCR7 selection of CD45RO-negative cells yielded the naive CD8 cells, and terminally differentiated effector memory CD45RA+ cells were excluded. Only Caucasian adults living in Nashville, Tennessee served as donors. Trimming removed 0 bases from V and 0 bases from J, with 9 bases in between. The CDR3 is 15 amino acids. The chain is built from TRBV5-3 and TRBJ1-1; unclear D gene. TRBV5-3 is an ORF for which the function is uncertain. The clonotype originates from a man younger than 35 in good health. Some clones in this sample may be carry-over from other donors' samples. Sequenced: naive CD8+ T cells from PBMCs. CDR3: CARSLAPGMNTEAFF. The CDR3 coding sequence is TGTGCCAGAAGCTTGGCTCCGGGGATGAACACTGAAGCTTTCTTT.